These 26 T cell receptor beta chains were sequenced from one sample in a study of cytomegalovirus exposure and HLA in healthy donors. The PCR employed 60 Vbeta primers together with 13 Jbeta primers. The assay was immunoSEQ multiplex PCR, and TCRdb's table has in-frame clones only and misses some. The profile shows over 150,000 clones, approximately 80% of them singletons. Input material: PBMCs. These receptors were obtained from a man between 18 and 29 years old in good health and CMV-seropositive.

This CDR3 reads CASSSPGQGLEGYTF. In nucleotides, the CDR3 is TGTGCCAGCAGCTCCCCGGGACAGGGTTTGGAAGGCTACACCTTC. The rearrangement links TRBV7-2 to TRBJ1-2, with 9 bases lining up with TRBD1. J was trimmed by 8 bases and V by 4 bases; bases with no gene match: 11. The CDR3 runs to 15 residues. Germline CDR1 and CDR2: SGHTA and FQGNSA.

This rearrangement joins TRBV4-1 to TRBJ1-2; possibly TRBD1 for D (5 bases). The CDR3 contains 15 residues. Trimming removed 1 base at V and 0 bases at J, with 9 bases between. Germline-derived CDR1 and CDR2 are MGHRA and YSYEKL. CDR3 residues: CASSQGGSSNYGYTF. Written as DNA, the CDR3 is TGCGCCAGCAGCCAAGGGGGCAGCTCTAACTATGGCTACACCTTC.

This clone was counted between two and nine times. The chain carries TRBV5-1 and TRBJ2-3; TRBD2 agrees at 10 bases. Germline V gives CDR1 SGHRS, CDR2 YFSETQ. Trimming cost V 4 bases and J 1 base; bases outside gene matches: 3. The CDR3 is 15 amino acids. The CDR3, as DNA: TGCGCCAGCAGCAACCTAGCGGGGGGCACAGATACGCAGTATTTT. Translation: CASSNLAGGTDTQYF.

The chain combines TRBV14 with TRBJ2-2, with TRBD2 matching 11 bases. The CDR3 covers 16 residues. CDR1 is SGHDN and CDR2 is FVKESK in the germline V gene. V shed 1 base and J 4 bases; nucleotides not matched to a gene: 2. As DNA, the CDR3 is TGTGCCAGCAGCCAAGTACTAGCGGGAGTCACCGGGGAGCTGTTTTTT. This encodes CASSQVLAGVTGELFF.

The chain has TRBV27 and TRBJ2-6, with a possible D match to TRBD2 (7 bases). Germline V gene lookup returns CDR1 MNHEY and CDR2 SMNVEV (reference sequence). The CDR3 spans 16 residues. V was shortened by 11 bases and J by 3 bases, with 20 bases between the two germline ends. DNA of the CDR3: TGTGCCTCTCAGAGCTCGGGGGGCTTTGGGGCCAACGTCCTGACTTTC. It translates to CASQSSGGFGANVLTF.

The V and J genes are TRBV9 and TRBJ1-6; D possibly corresponds to TRBD1 (6 bases). Trimming took off 4 bases at V and 0 bases at J, with 17 bases between the two ends. The germline gives CDR1 SGDLS, CDR2 YYNGEE. The CDR3 length is 18 residues. In DNA, the CDR3 is TGTGCCAGCAGCCAACAGGGATTGAGAAGCTCCTATAATTCACCCCTCCACTTT. This sequence encodes CASSQQGLRSSYNSPLHF.

The chain couples TRBV10-3 to TRBJ2-2; 12 bases are a match to TRBD1. The V gene's germline CDR1 is ENHRY and CDR2 SYGVKD. The length of the CDR3 is 13 residues. V was clipped by 9 bases and J by 6 bases; unmatched bases: 2. Here the CDR3 DNA reads TGTGCCATGGGACAGGGGGCGCCCGGGGAGCTGTTTTTT. Encoded protein: CAMGQGAPGELFF.

This clone was detected only a few times. The chain couples TRBV7-2 to TRBJ2-2; 7 bases are shared with TRBD2. Germline loops: CDR1 SGHTA, CDR2 FQGNSA. Trimming cost V 1 base and J 4 bases; bases outside gene matches: 6. The CDR3 is made up of 16 amino acids. The CDR3: CASSLGLAVGTGELFF. CDR3 bases: TGTGCCAGCAGCTTAGGGCTAGCGGTCGGCACCGGGGAGCTGTTTTTT.

The chain is built from TRBV5-1 and TRBJ2-3, with 8 bases aligning to TRBD2. V lost 4 bases to trimming and J lost 1 base; unmatched junction nucleotides: 14. The CDR3 length is 18 residues. Germline assignment: CDR1 SGHRS and CDR2 YFSETQ. This chain's CDR3 is CASSPRGSSAGGTDTQYF. The CDR3 region has the DNA TGCGCCAGCAGCCCACGAGGGAGCTCAGCGGGAGGCACAGATACGCAGTATTTT.

The rearrangement joins TRBV11-2 to TRBJ2-2; 9 bases map to TRBD2. The germline V gene has CDR1 SGHAT and CDR2 FQNNGV. The CDR3 covers 16 residues. Trimming removed 5 bases from V and 0 bases from J; junction bases left unmatched: 4. In nucleotides, the CDR3 is TGTGCCAGCAGCCAGTTAGCGGGAGCGAACACCGGGGAGCTGTTTTTT. Translating it yields CASSQLAGANTGELFF.

This clone was counted between two and nine times. The chain links TRBV7-9 to TRBJ2-7, with 9 nucleotides matching TRBD1. The junction had 3 bases not matched to a gene; V was cut back by 1 base and J by 2 bases. The CDR3 spans 15 residues. Germline assignment: CDR1 SEHNR and CDR2 FQNEAQ (reference sequence). CDR3 region: CASSLGDRVTYEQYF. The DNA of the CDR3 is TGTGCCAGCAGCTTAGGGGACAGGGTAACCTACGAGCAGTACTTC.

J is TRBJ2-2 and V is TRBV9; TRBD1 agrees at 7 bases. V was clipped by 3 bases and J by 5 bases; unmatched bases: 4. The CDR3 has 14 residues. CDR1 is SGDLS and CDR2 is YYNGEE in the germline V gene. Here the CDR3 reads CASSEGGATGELFF. CDR3 DNA sequence: TGTGCCAGCAGCGAAGGGGGCGCAACCGGGGAGCTGTTTTTT. The full variable domain, rest sourced from reference TRBV9 and TRBJ2-2, is DSGVTQTPKHLITATGQRVTLRCSPRSGDLSVYWYQQSLDQGLQFLIQYYNGEERAKGNILERFSAQQFPDLHSELNLSSLELGDSALYFCASSEGGATGELFFGEGSRLTVL.

A few counts support this clone. In DNA form, the CDR3 reads TGTGCCAGCAGCTCCAACTACGAGCAGTACTTC. Protein product: CASSSNYEQYF. This chain links TRBV5-4 with TRBJ2-7; D is ambiguous. Germline lookup yields CDR1 SGHNT and CDR2 YYREEE (reference sequence). V was pared by 3 bases and J by 3 bases, with 4 bases between. The CDR3 is made up of 11 amino acids.

This clone was seen once. A read error may account for a junction end that differs from germline. This chain uses TRBV7-9 with TRBJ1-4; possibly TRBD1 for D (6 bases). The CDR3 sequence is 15 residues long. Germline V CDR1 and CDR2: SEHNR, FQNEAQ (reference sequence). CDR3 amino acids: CSSRITGTSNEKLFF. In DNA form, the CDR3 reads TGTTCCAGCAGAATAACCGGGACAAGTAATGAAAAACTGTTTTTT.

This clone was recorded only once. The chain is built from TRBV29-1 and TRBJ2-5, with 10 bases matching TRBD1. Judging by the DNA end, TRBJ2-7 fits better; the J call may be wrong. Germline assignment: CDR1 SQVTM and CDR2 ANQGSEA. There are 13 residues in the CDR3. The CDR3 spells CSVAGTGDYEQYF. Here the CDR3 DNA reads TGCAGCGTTGCCGGGACAGGGGACTACGAGCAGTACTTC.

The chain carries TRBV19 and TRBJ2-1, with D perhaps TRBD2 (6 bases). The V and J ends lost 6 bases and 3 bases respectively, with 9 bases between them. Per the germline V gene, CDR1 is LNHDA and CDR2 is SQIVND (reference sequence). The CDR3 consists of 13 residues. In nucleotides, the CDR3 is TGTGCCAGTAGACCTAGCGACTACAATGAGCAGTTCTTC. Its protein is CASRPSDYNEQFF.

V usage is TRBV5-1 and J usage is TRBJ2-3, with 8 bases identical to TRBD1. The J segment lost 4 bases and the V segment lost 4 bases, leaving 5 bases of the junction unmatched. This CDR3 contains 14 residues. Germline V gene data show CDR1 as SGHRS and CDR2 as YFSETQ. CDR3 nucleotides: TGCGCCAGCAGCCCGGCGACAGGGGCAGATACGCAGTATTTT. Protein product: CASSPATGADTQYF.

The chain has TRBV4-1 and TRBJ1-2; 7 bases are a match to TRBD1. Germline V gives CDR1 MGHRA, CDR2 YSYEKL. Germline trimming cut 1 base from V and 4 bases from J; bases unmatched to any gene: 12. The length of the CDR3 is 17 residues. The chain's CDR3 is CASSQASDGQARYGYTF. The CDR3 DNA reads TGCGCCAGCAGCCAAGCATCTGATGGACAGGCCCGCTATGGCTACACCTTC.

This clone was recorded once. The chain carries TRBV5-1 and TRBJ2-5; TRBD1 matches at 12 bases. CDR1 and CDR2 from the germline V gene are SGHRS and YFSETQ. V shed 4 bases, J shed 4 bases, and the junction held 8 bases outside the gene matches. CDR3 length: 16 residues. The chain's CDR3 is CASSVRDRGRGETQYF. DNA of the CDR3: TGCGCCAGCAGCGTCCGGGACAGGGGGCGCGGAGAGACCCAGTACTTC.

Only a few counts were recorded for this clone. CDR3 residues: CANKNAAYEQYF. The CDR3 DNA is TGTGCCAACAAGAACGCGGCATACGAGCAGTACTTC. The V and J genes are TRBV28 and TRBJ2-7; D gene uncertain. The CDR3 consists of 12 residues. Germline V gene data show CDR1 as MDHEN and CDR2 as SYDVKM. V was trimmed by 10 bases and J by 4 bases, leaving 14 bases between them.

As DNA, the CDR3 is TGTGCCAGCAGGATCGGACAGGGATCCTACGAGCAGTACTTC. The encoded protein is CASRIGQGSYEQYF. The chain is built from TRBV25-1 and TRBJ2-7; 8 bases agree with TRBD1. V was clipped by 6 bases and J by 1 base; unmatched bases: 5. Germline CDR1 reads MGHDK; CDR2 reads SYGVNS. The CDR3 spans 14 residues.

The rearrangement links TRBV7-9 to TRBJ1-1, with D possibly being TRBD1 (6 bases). The V and J ends lost 6 bases and 5 bases respectively, with 10 bases between them. The CDR3 spans 12 residues. Germline CDR1 is SEHNR and CDR2 is FQNEAQ (reference sequence). The CDR3 loop is CASRTGGTEAFF. CDR3 in DNA: TGTGCCAGCAGGACAGGTGGGACTGAAGCTTTCTTT.

As DNA, the CDR3 is TGTGCCAGCAGGGGGGCGGGTACCGGCGAGCAGTACTTC. Its protein is CASRGAGTGEQYF. The rearrangement joins TRBV6-5 to TRBJ2-7, with D perhaps matching TRBD1 (6 bases). The CDR3 runs to 13 residues. From germline, CDR1 is MNHEY and CDR2 SVGAGI. The V end was cut by 6 bases, the J end by 6 bases, with 15 bases between.

Turning to this clone: The final CDR3 position lacks the conserved phenylalanine or tryptophan, pointing to a likely read error. This rearrangement joins TRBV6-5 to TRBJ2-7; TRBD1 matches 8 bases. The CDR3 has 15 amino acids. V lost 7 bases to trimming and J lost 3 bases; unmatched junction nucleotides: 11. Germline loops: CDR1 MNHEY, CDR2 SVGAGI. The CDR3 reads CASTTRARGHYEQYL. For the CDR3, the DNA is TGTGCCAGCACCACACGGGCCAGGGGGCACTACGAGCAGTACCTC.

The chain is built from TRBV5-1 and TRBJ2-1; a possible D gene is TRBD1 (5 bases). Germline CDR1 and CDR2: SGHRS and YFSETQ. The CDR3 is 14 amino acids. Between the trimmed V and J ends, which lost 4 bases and 4 bases, there was a span of 12 bases. The CDR3 DNA is TGCGCCAGCAGCGCCGACAGCGTTTACAATGAGCAGTTCTTC. Its translation: CASSADSVYNEQFF.

CDR3 DNA: TGTGCCAGCAGCGGACAGGGAAATAATTCACCCCTCCACTTT. It yields the protein CASSGQGNNSPLHF. The V and J genes are TRBV5-4 and TRBJ1-6; 8 bases fit TRBD1. The CDR3 has 14 residues. Germline CDR1 reads SGHNT; CDR2 reads YYREEE (reference sequence). V was pared by 4 bases and J by 5 bases, with 2 bases of the junction left unmatched.